The 4 T cell receptor beta chains listed next were all sequenced from one sample in a study of shared clonotypes between healthy human individuals. Here immunoSEQ multiplex PCR was the method, and the copy in TCRdb shows in-frame clones only, minus some. Of about 2,500,000 clones listed, around 94% are singletons. Sequenced: naive CD4+ T cells sorted from blood. Subset here: CD45RA+ positively selected. The receptors originated from a man younger than 35 in good health.

The gene calls are TRBV19 and TRBJ2-7, with D unresolved. From germline, CDR1 is LNHDA and CDR2 SQIVND (reference sequence). This CDR3 is built from 14 residues. The V end was cut by 3 bases, the J end by 4 bases, with 13 bases between. The CDR3 protein is CASSIGTGQYEQYF. The CDR3 nucleotides are TGTGCCAGTAGTATCGGCACCGGGCAGTACGAGCAGTACTTC.

The V call is TRBV27, the J call TRBJ2-3; TRBD2 agrees at 7 bases. The J segment lost 0 bases and the V segment lost 3 bases, leaving 3 bases of the junction unmatched. The CDR3 runs 15 residues. Per the germline V gene, CDR1 is MNHEY and CDR2 is SMNVEV (reference sequence). The CDR3 here is CASSFRGSSTDTQYF. CDR3 coding DNA: TGTGCCAGCAGTTTTCGCGGGAGCAGCACAGATACGCAGTATTTT.

This chain connects TRBV4-1 to TRBJ2-5; D unresolved. Germline CDR1 and CDR2: MGHRA and YSYEKL. The CDR3 length is 18 residues. Between the trimmed V and J ends, which lost 0 bases and 5 bases, there was a span of 22 bases. The DNA of the CDR3 is TGCGCCAGCAGCCAAGAGGGAAGGAGAAATTTTGCCGTGGAGACCCAGTACTTC. It translates to CASSQEGRRNFAVETQYF.

The rearrangement joins TRBV5-4 to TRBJ1-1; TRBD1 might be the D (6 bases). CDR1 and CDR2 from the germline V gene are SGHNT and YYREEE (reference sequence). The CDR3 totals 15 residues. V was pared by 4 bases and J by 2 bases, with 15 bases between. CDR3 DNA sequence: TGTGCCAGCAGCCAAGGACAGCAATTAAACACTGAAGCTTTCTTT. Translating it yields CASSQGQQLNTEAFF.